This entry features one T cell receptor (beta chain) sequence. What it binds is not known. The data were taken from a study of vaccination and CD4 T cells after COVID-19. This CDR3 is built from 14 residues. In germline, CDR1 is SGHNT, CDR2 YYREEE (reference sequence). The V end was cut by 4 bases, the J end by 2 bases, with 12 bases between. Treatment defined: roughly ten-day PBMC culture with coronavirus spike peptide pools or control peptides (ViraFEST assay). With the Oncomine TCR Beta short-read assay, DNA from cultured CD4+ T cells was sequenced. TCRdb re-analysed the PCR reads in MiXCR, keeping a single row per CDR3 protein. This table has over 20,000 distinct CDR3 sequences, 43% appearing once.

This chain joins TRBV5-4 and TRBJ2-5; either TRBD1 or TRBD2 may fit D (6 bases each). The receptor was isolated from a human donor who had recovered from COVID-19. Material for sequencing was CD4+ T cells from blood, cultured in vitro. Here the CDR3 reads CASSTGTLQETQYF. For the CDR3, the DNA is TGTGCCAGCAGCACAGGGACTTTACAAGAGACCCAGTACTTC.